This record covers a single TCR beta chain. These data belong to a study of blood T cell repertoires in COVID-19. The germline V and J ends were trimmed by 6 bases and 10 bases, with 16 bases remaining between them. Germline loops: CDR1 SQVTM, CDR2 ANQGSEA. The CDR3 loop spans 12 amino acids. Generated by immunoSEQ multiplex PCR, the TCRdb table keeps only in-frame clones and is missing some. In the table there are roughly 50,000 clones, about 90% of which are singletons. Sequenced input: peripheral blood. This chain uses TRBV29-1 with TRBJ2-1; D may be TRBD2 (6 bases). The TCR comes from a man aged 50 or older with active COVID-19. CDR3 DNA sequence: TGCAGCGTCTCACGGGGAGGCAGCGAGCAGTTCTTC. Its protein is CSVSRGGSEQFF.